Reported below is one T cell receptor (beta chain). Antigen specificity is unknown. The CDR3 sequence is 13 residues long. Germline V gene sequence: CDR1 GTSNPN, CDR2 SVGIG (reference sequence). V shed 4 bases and J shed 6 bases, with 15 bases lying between them. These data belong to a study of cytomegalovirus exposure and HLA in healthy donors. Broader study findings: Reported results showed that the classifier diagnosed cytomegalovirus status with high specificity and sensitivity. When analyzed later, the rates of TCR association showed variation by HLA locus, with DRB1 the most and HLA-C the fewest. Later work showed greater clonal expansion in HLA-associated TCR beta chains than in equally common others.

PCR used 60 Vbeta primers and 13 Jbeta primers. Generated by immunoSEQ multiplex PCR, the TCRdb table keeps only in-frame clones and is missing some. The data show under 150,000 clones, around 80% seen once. At collection, donors were nominally healthy, but unrecorded immune exposures were probable. The rearrangement joins TRBV30 to TRBJ2-5, with D maybe TRBD1 (5 bases). Sequencing input: PBMCs. The clonotype comes from a woman between 18 and 29 years old in good health and CMV-seronegative. The CDR3 DNA reads TGTGCCTGGACGGGTGGGGCGTCAAAGACCCAGTACTTC. Protein: CAWTGGASKTQYF.